This T cell receptor (beta chain) came from a study of blood T cells in healthy people across ages. Notes on the study in general: The long-lived group displayed more naive CD4+ cells, plus higher diversity, than the aged donors did.

Deletions cut 1 base from V and 8 bases from J, with 8 bases between. This CDR3 contains 12 residues. Collection of roughly 10 milliliters of peripheral blood was performed for each donor. Isolation of PBMCs gave at least 7 million cells per sample. Then a second PCR, running about 6 to 12 cycles, was carried out with a sample-barcoded 5' primer and a J-beta primer mix. TCRdb reprocessed the 5' RACE reads with MiXCR, giving one entry per CDR3 protein. This table holds about 800,000 distinct CDR3 sequences, about three fifths found once. Note on this clonotype: Its target is unknown.

The sequenced sample was blood. V and J are TRBV12-3 or TRBV12-4 and TRBJ1-2; no firm D call. The TCR comes from a man aged 25-45 years in good health. This chain's CDR3 is CASSLGVAGYTF. Written as DNA, the CDR3 is TGTGCCAGCAGTTTAGGGGTAGCCGGCTACACCTTC.